The 3 T cell receptor beta chains below were found in one sample sequenced in a study of early T cells in non-severe SARS-CoV-2 infection. Via MiXCR, TCRdb re-called the 5' RACE reads, giving one row per CDR3 protein. The repertoire holds about 94,000 distinct CDR3 sequences, about 12% seen once, with about 2.3% in the top ten. Material for sequencing was whole blood. These receptors all stem from an adult who was a healthcare worker with PCR-confirmed SARS-CoV-2 infection or an uninfected control (not recorded which).

Many counts were recorded for this clonotype. V and J are TRBV28 and TRBJ1-5, with 7 bases matching TRBD1. The CDR3 has 15 residues. Germline V gene sequence: CDR1 MDHEN, CDR2 SYDVKM. Unmatched junction bases numbered 5, after V lost 5 bases and J lost 1 base. The DNA of the CDR3 is TGTGCCAGCAGTACATGGGGACAGAGCAATCAGCCCCAGCATTTT. Encoded protein: CASSTWGQSNQPQHF. The full variable domain, its missing parts supplied by reference TRBV28 and TRBJ1-5, is DVKVTQSSRYLVKRTGEKVFLECVQDMDHENMFWYRQDPGLGLRLIYFSYDVKMKEKGDIPEGYSVSREKKERFSLILESASTNQTSMYLCASSTWGQSNQPQHFGDGTRLSIL.

This clonotype was picked up many times. The chain is built from TRBV20-1 and TRBJ2-3; no reliable D call. The germline gives CDR1 DFQATT, CDR2 SNEGSKA (reference sequence). This CDR3 has 15 amino acids. The V end was cut by 0 bases, the J end by 0 bases, with 10 bases between. CDR3 coding DNA: TGCAGTGCTAGAGACGTCAGAACTAGCACAGATACGCAGTATTTT. This sequence encodes CSARDVRTSTDTQYF.

This clonotype was observed a few times. The chain is built from TRBV18 and TRBJ2-2; D not resolved. The CDR3 has 12 amino acids. Germline loops: CDR1 KGHSH, CDR2 LQKENI. V gave up 2 bases and J gave up 6 bases, with 4 bases separating them. CDR3 in DNA: TGTGCCAGCTCACCATCTTCCGGGGAGCTGTTTTTT. Encoded protein: CASSPSSGELFF.